The T cell receptor (beta chain) under discussion was sequenced for a study of Graves' ophthalmopathy and Graves' hyperthyroidism. At the level of the study: Ahead of any treatment, peripheral blood was obtained at the initial diagnosis. Broader study findings: Detected in blood as well were most expanded thyroid clonotypes with frequency above 0.001. For predicting ophthalmopathy progression, the model had 70.59% sensitivity and roughly 76% specificity.

This CDR3 contains 13 residues. Germline-derived CDR1 and CDR2 are SEHNR and FQNEAQ (reference sequence). J lost 3 bases, V lost 5 bases, and 4 bases had no gene match. This clonotype was picked up many times. Its target is unknown. RNA transcripts were the source from which TCR beta CDR3 regions were amplified. RT-PCR in the first round used HTBI primers; a second-round multiplex PCR followed. TCRdb analysed the multiplex PCR reads with MiXCR anew, one entry per CDR3 protein. This table holds hundreds of thousands of distinct CDR3 sequences, roughly 39% found once. The authors used Ficoll-Paque density gradient centrifugation to separate PBMCs. The input was roughly 9.3 ml of fresh peripheral blood.

Input material: peripheral blood. The chain is built from TRBV7-9 and TRBJ2-7; 7 nucleotides align to TRBD2. The sequence was obtained from an adult man with Graves' ophthalmopathy. CDR3 DNA: TGTGCCAGCAGCACCCGGGGGGTCTACGAGCAGTACTTC. Translation: CASSTRGVYEQYF. The full variable domain, rest sourced from reference TRBV7-9 and TRBJ2-7, is DTGVSQNPRHKITKRGQNVTFRCDPISEHNRLYWYRQTLGQGPEFLTYFQNEAQLEKSRLLSDRFSAERPKGSFSTLEIQRTEQGDSAMYLCASSTRGVYEQYFGPGTRLTVT.